The 26 T cell receptor beta chains reported below all come from one sample, sequenced in a study of T-cell reconstitution after alpha-beta-depleted transplantation in children. Preparation of the TCRbeta library involved a method that used unique molecular identifiers. TCRdb recomputed calls from the PCR reads with MiXCR, one row per CDR3 protein. This sample has 300,000 to 350,000 distinct CDR3 sequences; approximately 20% occur once, and the top ten carry approximately 10%. Here the sequenced sample was PBMCs, mostly from graft donor cells, taken 180 days after TCRalphabeta/CD19-depleted stem cell transplant. Receptors were obtained from a male patient aged 10 to 17 who had a stem cell transplant for acute lymphoblastic leukemia, so the T cells may come from the graft donor.

A few counts support this clonotype. The chain links TRBV20-1 to TRBJ2-7; a possible D gene is TRBD2 (6 bases). Germline lookup yields CDR1 DFQATT and CDR2 SNEGSKA (reference sequence). The length of the CDR3 is 16 residues. The ends were cut back, 1 base at V and 5 bases at J, with 21 bases in the middle. CDR3 bases: TGCAGTGCTAGAGTTAAGACGGGACTCTTATCCCACGAGCAGTACTTC. Residues: CSARVKTGLLSHEQYF.

The chain joins TRBV28 to TRBJ2-7; 9 bases are a match to TRBD1. With V trimmed by 1 base and J by 7 bases, 2 bases remained unmatched. Germline CDR1 reads MDHEN; CDR2 reads SYDVKM. The CDR3 length is 13 residues. CDR3: CASSLYDRGEQYF. CDR3 in DNA: TGTGCCAGCAGTTTATACGACAGGGGGGAGCAGTACTTC.

This clonotype was seen only a few times. The chain combines TRBV10-2 with TRBJ2-7; D possibly uses TRBD1 or TRBD2 (5 bases each). This CDR3 spans 15 amino acids. CDR1 and CDR2 from the germline V gene are WSHSY and SAAADI. The V end lost 3 bases, the J end lost 4 bases, and 16 bases lay between the germline ends. As DNA, the CDR3 is TGCGCCAGCAGTGATGAGGGGTTAGCTGGATACGAGCAGTACTTC. Residues: CASSDEGLAGYEQYF.

This clonotype was picked up a small number of times. This rearrangement joins TRBV7-2 to TRBJ2-2, with TRBD2 as a possible D gene (5 bases). This CDR3 comprises 14 residues. Germline CDR1 is SGHTA and CDR2 is FQGNSA. The V and J ends lost 1 base and 6 bases respectively, with 9 bases between them. The CDR3 region has the DNA TGTGCCAGCAGCTTAGGAGGGATCGCCGGGGAGCTGTTTTTT. Its protein product is CASSLGGIAGELFF.

The CDR3 spells CASSFQSGGEQYF. The CDR3 region has the DNA TGTGCCAGCAGTTTTCAAAGCGGAGGCGAACAGTACTTC. The V gene is TRBV27, the J gene TRBJ2-5, with D perhaps matching TRBD2 (5 bases). CDR1 MNHEY and CDR2 SMNVEV come from the germline V gene (reference sequence). There are 13 residues in the CDR3. Trimming cost V 3 bases and J 11 bases, with 16 bases left between them.

This clonotype was counted between two and nine times. The rearrangement links TRBV5-1 to TRBJ2-7, with 7 bases identical to TRBD1. The CDR3 extends over 17 amino acids. Trimming cost V 0 bases and J 4 bases; bases outside gene matches: 13. CDR1 is SGHRS, CDR2 YFSETQ, per germline. CDR3 amino acids: CASSLAPPTGLKYEQYF. The CDR3 DNA reads TGCGCCAGCAGCTTGGCGCCCCCGACAGGGTTAAAGTACGAGCAGTACTTC.

This clonotype was counted a single time. The J gene is TRBJ2-4, the V gene TRBV20-1; the D is unclear. Germline CDR1 reads DFQATT; CDR2 reads SNEGSKA (reference sequence). The CDR3 totals 15 residues. V lost 2 bases and J lost 0, with 11 bases in between. CDR3 protein: CSARSSALAKNIQYF. The CDR3 nucleotides are TGCAGTGCTAGATCCAGTGCACTAGCCAAAAACATTCAGTACTTC.

The V and J genes are TRBV9 and TRBJ1-1; D is undetermined. The CDR3 sequence is 15 residues long. The germline V and J ends were trimmed by 2 bases and 8 bases, with 19 bases remaining between them. CDR1 and CDR2 from the germline V gene are SGDLS and YYNGEE. CDR3 amino acids: CASSVNSGTRVEAFF. The CDR3 DNA reads as TGTGCCAGCAGCGTTAATTCGGGAACCCGGGTAGAAGCTTTCTTT.

This clonotype has just a few counts. The chain uses TRBV7-3 and TRBJ2-1; TRBD1 aligns across 12 bases. The trim removed 2 bases at V and 8 bases at J, leaving 1 base unmatched. CDR3 length: 14 amino acids. Per the germline V gene, CDR1 is SGHTA and CDR2 is FQGTGA. The DNA of the CDR3 is TGTGCCAGCAGCTTAGGGACAGGGGGCGATGAGCAGTTCTTC. Amino acids: CASSLGTGGDEQFF.

V gene TRBV12-3 or TRBV12-4 combines with J gene TRBJ2-2, with D unclear. V lost 6 bases to trimming and J lost 4 bases, with 18 bases between them. CDR3 length: 16 amino acids. DNA of the CDR3: TGTGCCAGCAGCCCCCCGACACACCTCCGCACCGGGGAGCTGTTTTTT. Protein sequence: CASSPPTHLRTGELFF.

J is TRBJ2-3 and V is TRBV2; possible D gene TRBD2, 5 bases. Germline CDR1 and CDR2: SNHLY and FYNNEI. This CDR3 has 15 residues. Trimming took off 3 bases at V and 2 bases at J, with 12 bases between the two ends. In DNA, the CDR3 is TGTGCCAGCAGTGATCGGGGATCATACACAGATACGCAGTATTTT. Translating gives CASSDRGSYTDTQYF. Full variable domain (missing parts from reference TRBV2 and TRBJ2-3): EPEVTQTPSHQVTQMGQEVILRCVPISNHLYFYWYRQILGQKVEFLVSFYNNEISEKSEIFDDQFSVERPDGSNFTLKIRSTKLEDSAMYFCASSDRGSYTDTQYFGPGTRLTVL.

The chain carries TRBV7-6 and TRBJ1-1; 7 nucleotides line up with TRBD1. The CDR3 runs 12 residues. J gave up 8 bases and V 5 bases, and 5 bases lay outside the gene matches. Germline values: CDR1 SGHVS, CDR2 FNYEAQ. CDR3 sequence (DNA): TGTGCCAGCAGCCGCGGGACAGAAGAAGCTTTCTTT. Its translation: CASSRGTEEAFF.

V is TRBV12-3 or TRBV12-4 and J is TRBJ2-1, with D perhaps matching TRBD2 (5 bases). The CDR3 is 16 amino acids. The germline V and J ends were trimmed by 2 bases and 4 bases, with 15 bases remaining between them. The CDR3 nucleotides read TGTGCCAGCAGTTTAAGTCCCAGGAGGCTATACAATGAGCAGTTCTTC. This encodes CASSLSPRRLYNEQFF.

Worth noting for this clonotype: The CDR3 carries no conserved terminal phenylalanine or tryptophan, so it likely arises from a read error. The chain carries TRBV9 and TRBJ2-5; D is uncertain. Germline values: CDR1 SGDLS, CDR2 YYNGEE. This CDR3 contains 11 residues. V was shortened by 9 bases and J by 7 bases, with 13 bases between the two germline ends. The CDR3 nucleotides read TGTGCCACCCACGGCCTAGGGACCCAGTACTGC. Translated, it gives CATHGLGTQYC.

The chain has TRBV11-2 and TRBJ2-2; D remains unclear. With 5 bases removed from V and 2 bases from J, the gap between germline ends came to 12 bases. The CDR3 has 15 amino acids. The germline CDR1 and CDR2 sequences are SGHAT and FQNNGV. This CDR3 reads CASSLRWDNTGELFF. The CDR3 DNA reads as TGTGCCAGCAGCCTCCGCTGGGATAACACCGGGGAGCTGTTTTTT.

The CDR3 bases are TGTGCCAGCAGCCAAGATCAGGGACTCACCTTCAATGAGCAGTTCTTC. It specifies CASSQDQGLTFNEQFF. The chain uses TRBV3-1 and TRBJ2-1, with D maybe TRBD2 (6 bases). V lost 0 bases and J lost 6, with 15 bases in between. CDR3 length: 16 amino acids. Germline CDR1 and CDR2: LGHDT and YNNKEL (reference sequence).

The sample holds many counts of this clonotype. V usage is TRBV7-9 and J usage is TRBJ2-1; unclear D gene. The CDR3 consists of 14 residues. CDR1 SEHNR and CDR2 FQNEAQ come from the germline V gene (reference sequence). The V end was cut by 5 bases, the J end by 5 bases, with 13 bases between. The CDR3 DNA is TGTGCCAGCAGCGTGTACCCCCGGGACAATGAGCAGTTCTTC. This gives the protein CASSVYPRDNEQFF.

V and J are TRBV19 and TRBJ2-7; D is possibly TRBD2 (6 bases). Germline V gene lookup returns CDR1 LNHDA and CDR2 SQIVND (reference sequence). The CDR3 runs 16 residues. With 5 bases removed from V and 5 bases from J, the gap between germline ends came to 22 bases. The CDR3 loop is CASSQPFDMEGNEQYF. In nucleotides, the CDR3 is TGTGCCAGTAGTCAGCCGTTTGACATGGAGGGCAACGAGCAGTACTTC. Combining the CDR3 with reference TRBV19 and TRBJ2-7 gives the whole variable domain DGGITQSPKYLFRKEGQNVTLSCEQNLNHDAMYWYRQDPGQGLRLIYYSQIVNDFQKGDIAEGYSVSREKKESFPLTVTSAQKNPTAFYLCASSQPFDMEGNEQYFGPGTRLTVT.

This clonotype was detected a few times. The V and J genes are TRBV11-2 and TRBJ2-1; weak D call: TRBD2 (7 bases). The CDR3 covers 14 residues. The V gene's germline CDR1 is SGHAT and CDR2 FQNNGV. Trimming took off 5 bases at V and 2 bases at J, with 10 bases between the two ends. CDR3 sequence: CASSGGAPYNEQFF. CDR3 nucleotides: TGTGCCAGCAGCGGGGGGGCCCCCTACAATGAGCAGTTCTTC.

In its sample, this clonotype was seen a few times. This rearrangement joins TRBV11-3 to TRBJ2-6, with D possibly TRBD1 on 5 matching bases. The CDR3 consists of 17 residues. Germline CDR1 reads SGHNT; CDR2 reads YENEEA. V was pared by 5 bases and J by 1 base, with 15 bases between. In DNA form, the CDR3 reads TGTGCCAGCAGCCCCCTAGGGCCAGGGTCTGGGGCCAACGTCCTGACTTTC. It specifies CASSPLGPGSGANVLTF.

The chain couples TRBV19 to TRBJ2-1; D unresolved. Germline CDR1 and CDR2: LNHDA and SQIVND (reference sequence). This CDR3 comprises 12 residues. Trimming took 5 bases from V and 0 from J, leaving 2 bases between them. The chain's CDR3 is CASSVSYNEQFF. The CDR3 nucleotides are TGTGCCAGTAGTGTCTCCTACAATGAGCAGTTCTTC.

J is TRBJ2-1 and V is TRBV7-6, with TRBD2 matching 10 bases. The CDR3 contains 16 residues. The germline V gene encodes CDR1 SGHVS and CDR2 FNYEAQ. Trimming took 1 base from V and 8 from J; bases not matched to a gene: 8. CDR3 residues: CASSLGSGRAKDEQFF. The CDR3 DNA reads as TGTGCCAGCAGCTTAGGGAGCGGGAGGGCCAAGGATGAGCAGTTCTTC.

The CDR3 loop reads CSARPEPGLASSEQYF. The CDR3 bases are TGCAGTGCTAGACCCGAACCGGGACTAGCAAGTAGCGAGCAGTACTTC. The genes are TRBV20-1 and TRBJ2-7; the match to TRBD2 covers 9 bases. With 2 bases clipped from V and 6 bases from J, the junction kept 14 bases outside the gene matches. The V gene's germline CDR1 is DFQATT and CDR2 SNEGSKA (reference sequence). The CDR3 covers 16 residues.

The chain has TRBV18 and TRBJ2-7; 9 bases are shared with TRBD2. The V gene end was trimmed by 1 base and the J gene end by 0 bases; junction bases not matched to a gene: 16. From germline, CDR1 is KGHSH and CDR2 LQKENI. The CDR3 covers 20 residues. This chain's CDR3 is CASSPRLGSSGVPSSYEQYF. The CDR3 bases are TGTGCCAGCTCACCACGACTGGGGTCTAGCGGGGTCCCGAGCTCCTACGAGCAGTACTTC.

V is TRBV29-1 and J is TRBJ2-2; D might be TRBD1 or TRBD2, each matching 5 bases. The CDR3 covers 19 residues. Germline assignment: CDR1 SQVTM and CDR2 ANQGSEA. V lost 1 base and J lost 3, with 24 bases in between. CDR3 nucleotides: TGCAGCGTTGAAGGACTCCACCCGACAGAAGGAGGAGACACCGGGGAGCTGTTTTTT. Encoded protein: CSVEGLHPTEGGDTGELFF.

The chain joins TRBV6-1 to TRBJ2-3; 7 positions agree with TRBD2. Unmatched junction bases numbered 7, after V lost 6 bases and J lost 4 bases. The CDR3 covers 14 residues. Germline assignment: CDR1 MNHNS and CDR2 SASEGT. This CDR3 reads CASRRTRAADTQYF. The CDR3 DNA is TGTGCCAGCAGAAGGACTAGGGCGGCAGATACGCAGTATTTT.